These 22 T cell receptor beta chains were sequenced from one sample in a study of T cell responses to AZD1222 COVID-19 vaccine. Sequenced by immunoSEQ multiplex PCR; TCRdb stores in-frame clones only, minus some. This sample has 120,000 to 150,000 clones; around nine tenths occur once, and the top ten carry around 5.2%. Source: peripheral blood, taken on day 0 of AZD1222 vaccination. These receptors came from an adult in good health.

The gene calls are TRBV7-8 and TRBJ1-3; D is undetermined. This CDR3 comprises 16 residues. The V end lost 4 bases, the J end lost 0 bases, and 13 bases lay between the germline ends. Germline V lookup: CDR1 SGHVS, CDR2 FQNEAQ. The CDR3 loop reads CASSSNVPDSGNTIYF. The CDR3, as DNA: TGTGCCAGCAGCTCAAACGTCCCAGACTCTGGAAACACCATATATTTT.

The rearrangement joins TRBV5-1 to TRBJ2-5; 9 bases are a match to TRBD2. This CDR3 region has 15 residues. J was trimmed by 4 bases and V by 4 bases; bases with no gene match: 8. Germline CDR1 is SGHRS and CDR2 is YFSETQ. CDR3 region: CASSPTGTSRETQYF. The CDR3 region has the DNA TGCGCCAGCAGCCCGACCGGGACTAGCCGAGAGACCCAGTACTTC.

The genes are TRBV7-2 and TRBJ1-1; D call uncertain. This CDR3 contains 14 residues. Germline values: CDR1 SGHTA, CDR2 FQGNSA. The V gene lost 3 bases and the J gene lost 11 bases, with 19 bases spanning the gap. The CDR3 region has the DNA TGTGCCAGCAGCTTGCCGGCGCTCAACACTGGGGCTTTCTTT. This translates into CASSLPALNTGAFF.

The V and J genes are TRBV29-1 and TRBJ1-3; a possible D gene is TRBD1 (5 bases). The length of the CDR3 is 12 residues. Germline values: CDR1 SQVTM, CDR2 ANQGSEA. The V end lost 6 bases, the J end lost 6 bases, and 12 bases lay between the germline ends. DNA of the CDR3: TGCAGCGTGAGGGGAATCCAAAACACCATATATTTT. Amino acid sequence: CSVRGIQNTIYF.

This clone occurred a few times. The rearrangement links TRBV7-9 to TRBJ1-6; D is ambiguous. CDR1 is SEHNR, CDR2 FQNEAQ, per germline (reference sequence). The CDR3 is made up of 15 amino acids. V was clipped by 10 bases and J by 7 bases, with 20 bases between them. The CDR3, as DNA: TGTGCCACCCCGCTCACCTTCTCAGGAAATTCACCCCTCCACTTT. Translating it yields CATPLTFSGNSPLHF.

The chain is built from TRBV29-1 and TRBJ1-4; D might be TRBD1 (5 bases). V lost 7 bases to trimming and J lost 8 bases, with 17 bases between them. Looked up from germline, CDR1 is SQVTM and CDR2 is ANQGSEA. The CDR3 totals 13 residues. Written as DNA, the CDR3 is TGCAGCGCTACGGGCCGAGGGGCGGAAAAACTGTTTTTT. It translates to CSATGRGAEKLFF. The variable domain in full, completed from reference TRBV29-1 and TRBJ1-4, reads SAVISQKPSRDICQRGTSLTIQCQVDSQVTMMFWYRQQPGQSLTLIATANQGSEATYESGFVIDKFPISRPNLTFSTLTVSNMSPEDSSIYLCSATGRGAEKLFFGSGTQLSVL.

The CDR3 loop reads CASSPLVGAYGYTF. For the CDR3, the DNA is TGTGCCAGCTCACCACTGGTTGGGGCCTATGGCTACACCTTC. The rearrangement links TRBV18 to TRBJ1-2; possibly TRBD1 for D (5 bases). Germline loops: CDR1 KGHSH, CDR2 LQKENI. The CDR3 extends over 14 amino acids. V was shortened by 1 base and J by 4 bases, with 10 bases between the two germline ends.

The genes are TRBV5-1 and TRBJ2-5, with D perhaps matching TRBD1 (6 bases). The V and J ends lost 7 bases and 2 bases respectively, with 12 bases between them. CDR3 length: 13 amino acids. From germline, CDR1 is SGHRS and CDR2 YFSETQ. The CDR3, as DNA: TGCGCCAGCGCAGGGGCGGGTCAAGAGACCCAGTACTTC. Amino acids: CASAGAGQETQYF.

This rearrangement joins TRBV5-1 to TRBJ1-1; D is undetermined. The V gene lost 2 bases and the J gene lost 1 base, with 9 bases spanning the gap. The CDR3 covers 14 residues. The germline V gene has CDR1 SGHRS and CDR2 YFSETQ. In nucleotides, the CDR3 is TGCGCCAGCAGCTTTCGTAACCCGAACACTGAAGCTTTCTTT. Protein product: CASSFRNPNTEAFF.

The rearrangement joins TRBV7-8 to TRBJ2-3; no reliable D call. Germline CDR1 is SGHVS and CDR2 is FQNEAQ. The CDR3 has 11 amino acids. Deletions cut 4 bases from V and 5 bases from J, with 4 bases between. The chain's CDR3 is CASSWGDTQYF. DNA for the CDR3: TGTGCCAGCAGCTGGGGAGATACGCAGTATTTT.

The rearrangement uses TRBV12-3 or TRBV12-4 and TRBJ1-2; weak D call: TRBD1 (5 bases). The germline V and J ends were trimmed by 8 bases and 4 bases, with 11 bases remaining between them. The CDR3 length is 12 residues. The CDR3 DNA reads as TGTGCCAGCTCACAGGCGCGCTATGGCTACACCTTC. Translation gives CASSQARYGYTF.

The gene calls are TRBV2 and TRBJ2-1; unclear D gene. CDR3 length equals 11 residues. V shed 2 bases and J shed 4 bases, with 0 bases lying between them. CDR1 SNHLY and CDR2 FYNNEI come from the germline V gene. The CDR3 sequence is CASSEYNEQFF. DNA for the CDR3: TGTGCCAGCAGTGAATACAATGAGCAGTTCTTC.

The CDR3 DNA is TGTGCCATCAGTACCGGACCGGTTGGGAATTCACCCCTCCACTTT. Translating gives CAISTGPVGNSPLHF. This chain connects TRBV10-3 to TRBJ1-6; D uncertain. The germline V gene has CDR1 ENHRY and CDR2 SYGVKD. This CDR3 is built from 15 residues. V gave up 5 bases and J gave up 7 bases, with 15 bases separating them.

The chain links TRBV25-1 to TRBJ1-1; TRBD1 is a possible D gene (6 bases). Between the trimmed V and J ends, which lost 7 bases and 5 bases, there was a span of 8 bases. Germline assignment: CDR1 MGHDK and CDR2 SYGVNS. The CDR3 extends over 11 amino acids. CDR3 bases: TGTGCCAGCACCCAGGGGACTGAAGCTTTCTTT. Its translation: CASTQGTEAFF.

The J gene is TRBJ2-1, the V gene TRBV7-2; 8 bases match TRBD2. This CDR3 spans 13 amino acids. With V trimmed by 6 bases and J by 8 bases, 6 bases remained unmatched. The V gene's germline CDR1 is SGHTA and CDR2 FQGNSA. In nucleotides, the CDR3 is TGTGCCAGCAGTCCCAAGACTAGCGATGAGCAGTTCTTC. This translates into CASSPKTSDEQFF.

The rearrangement joins TRBV5-1 to TRBJ2-7, with a tentative D call TRBD1 (6 bases). This CDR3 has 15 amino acids. V was pared by 3 bases and J by 5 bases, with 18 bases between. Germline V lookup: CDR1 SGHRS, CDR2 YFSETQ. CDR3 DNA: TGCGCCAGCAGCTCCGGAACAGGGAGATGGGACGAGCAGTACTTC. This translates into CASSSGTGRWDEQYF.

V is TRBV9 and J is TRBJ2-2; tentatively, D is TRBD1 (5 bases). Germline CDR1 reads SGDLS; CDR2 reads YYNGEE. The CDR3 length is 15 residues. Trimming removed 4 bases from V and 3 bases from J, with 13 bases in between. The CDR3 region has the DNA TGTGCCAGCAGCCTACAGGCTATCGACACCGGGGAGCTGTTTTTT. Its translation is CASSLQAIDTGELFF. Full variable domain (remainder filled in from reference TRBV9 and TRBJ2-2): DSGVTQTPKHLITATGQRVTLRCSPRSGDLSVYWYQQSLDQGLQFLIQYYNGEERAKGNILERFSAQQFPDLHSELNLSSLELGDSALYFCASSLQAIDTGELFFGEGSRLTVL.

The chain's CDR3 is CASSINRRGTEAFF. CDR3 coding DNA: TGTGCCAGCAGTATAAACAGGCGCGGCACTGAAGCTTTCTTT. This chain connects TRBV27 to TRBJ1-1; D may be TRBD1 (5 bases). This CDR3 is 14 amino acids long. In germline, CDR1 is MNHEY, CDR2 SMNVEV (reference sequence). V was pared by 5 bases and J by 4 bases, with 14 bases between.

This chain connects TRBV5-6 to TRBJ1-5; D unclear. This CDR3 contains 15 residues. Germline V lookup: CDR1 SGHDT, CDR2 YYEEEE. V lost 4 bases and J 0 bases, leaving 11 bases between the germline ends. The CDR3 protein is CASSTTGLSNQPQHF. The CDR3 DNA reads as TGTGCCAGCAGCACCACGGGTCTTAGCAATCAGCCCCAGCATTTT.

This chain connects TRBV28 to TRBJ2-3; 7 bases line up with TRBD2. The CDR3 totals 16 residues. Germline CDR1 is MDHEN and CDR2 is SYDVKM. V was pared by 3 bases and J by 2 bases, with 8 bases of the junction left unmatched. The CDR3 nucleotides are TGTGCCAGCAGTTTCTCCGGGACTATGTACACAGATACGCAGTATTTT. As protein: CASSFSGTMYTDTQYF.

This clone was counted once. This chain uses TRBV5-5 with TRBJ2-1; 10 bases agree with TRBD2. Trimming took 0 bases from V and 3 from J; bases not matched to a gene: 6. CDR3 length equals 17 residues. The V gene's germline CDR1 is SGHKS and CDR2 YYEKEE (reference sequence). The CDR3 spells CASSLVTSSGSYNEQFF. As DNA, the CDR3 is TGTGCCAGCAGCTTGGTCACATCTAGCGGGAGCTACAATGAGCAGTTCTTC.

The chain uses TRBV6-5 and TRBJ1-4, with no clear D. The germline gives CDR1 MNHEY, CDR2 SVGAGI. Between the trimmed V and J ends, which lost 7 bases and 0 bases, there was a span of 12 bases. The CDR3 spans 15 residues. Here the CDR3 reads CASTHSHTTNEKLFF. The CDR3 bases are TGTGCCAGCACGCACAGTCATACAACTAATGAAAAACTGTTTTTT.